The present TCR beta chain was sequenced within a study of blood T cells in healthy people across ages. It was with a sample-barcoded 5' primer and a J-beta primer mix that a second PCR of roughly 7 to 12 cycles was run. Template switching added a 12-random-nucleotide identifier to every cDNA molecule. TCRdb recomputed calls from the 5' RACE reads with MiXCR, one row per CDR3 protein. This sample has some 750,000 distinct CDR3 sequences, with 22% found just once. CDR3 length: 12 residues. With respect to this clonotype: A read error may account for a junction end that differs from germline.

The chain is built from TRBV12-3 or TRBV12-4 and TRBJ2-5, with D perhaps given as TRBD1 or TRBD2 (5 bases each). The sequencing sample was made of blood. This clonotype was obtained from a man between 65 and 85 years old in good health. The CDR3 is CASRPTGLGTFF. The CDR3 bases are TGTGCCAGCAGACCCACCGGACTGGGGACGTTCTTC.